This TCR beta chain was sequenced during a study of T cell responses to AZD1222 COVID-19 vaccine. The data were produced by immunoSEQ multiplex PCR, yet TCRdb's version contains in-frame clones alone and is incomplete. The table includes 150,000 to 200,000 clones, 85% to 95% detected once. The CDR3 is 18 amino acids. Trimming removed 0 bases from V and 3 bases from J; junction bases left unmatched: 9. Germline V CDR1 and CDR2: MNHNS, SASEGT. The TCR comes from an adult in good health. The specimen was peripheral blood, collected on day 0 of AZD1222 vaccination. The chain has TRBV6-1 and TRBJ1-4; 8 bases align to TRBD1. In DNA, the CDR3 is TGTGCCAGCAGTGAAGCGGTTTCAGGGGGCAGGGCTAATGAAAAACTGTTTTTT. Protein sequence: CASSEAVSGGRANEKLFF.